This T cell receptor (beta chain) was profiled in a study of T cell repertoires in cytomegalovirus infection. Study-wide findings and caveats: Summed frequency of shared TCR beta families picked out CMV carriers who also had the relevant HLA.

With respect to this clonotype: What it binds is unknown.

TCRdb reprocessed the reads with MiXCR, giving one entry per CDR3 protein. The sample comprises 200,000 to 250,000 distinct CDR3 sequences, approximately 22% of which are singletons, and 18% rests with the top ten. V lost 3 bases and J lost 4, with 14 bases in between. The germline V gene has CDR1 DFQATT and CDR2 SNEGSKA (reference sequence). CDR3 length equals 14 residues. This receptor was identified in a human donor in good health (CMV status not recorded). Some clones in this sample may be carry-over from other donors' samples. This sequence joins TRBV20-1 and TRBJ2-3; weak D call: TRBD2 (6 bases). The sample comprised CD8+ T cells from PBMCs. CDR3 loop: CSASNSGNPDTQYF. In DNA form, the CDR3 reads TGCAGTGCTAGCAATAGCGGTAACCCAGATACGCAGTATTTT.